This TCR beta chain is from a study of identical twins. TCRdb passed the 5' RACE reads through MiXCR, listing each CDR3 protein once. This table has about 200,000 distinct CDR3 sequences, roughly a tenth appearing once. General observations from the study: Out-of-frame beta chain sequences displayed weaker excess sharing between twins. The presence of invariant MAIT and iNKT cells could partly confound analyses of zero-insertion sequences. Out-of-frame alpha sequences that twins shared showed excess low generation probability.

CDR1 is ENHRY, CDR2 SYGVKD, per germline. This CDR3 comprises 14 residues. The ends lost 0 bases at V and 4 bases at J; junction bases unmatched: 3. Details on this clonotype: What it binds is unknown.

The chain recombines TRBV10-3 with TRBJ2-7; 7 bases fit TRBD1. The sequence was obtained from a woman aged 18 to 35 in good health. The sequenced material came from memory (CD45RO+) T cells sorted from blood. CDR3 loop: CAISESQGSYEQYF. Written as DNA, the CDR3 is TGTGCCATCAGTGAGTCACAGGGGAGTTACGAGCAGTACTTC.